This T cell receptor (beta chain) derives from a study of CD8 T cells in ankylosing spondylitis. The authors made TCR beta libraries by quantitative 5'-RACE with molecular barcodes. MiXCR, run by TCRdb on the 5' RACE reads, gives a single entry per CDR3 protein. The sample includes 150,000 or so distinct CDR3 sequences, roughly 11% of them seen just once. Findings and caveats of the study: Researchers report that disease-linked clones proved CD8+ and relatively rare in peripheral blood.

A few counts support this clonotype. The antigen remains unidentified. Per germline, CDR1 ENHRY and CDR2 SYGVKD. With V trimmed by 3 bases and J by 5 bases, 6 bases remained unmatched. The CDR3 is 14 residues long. The sequencing input was blood, either unsorted or a sorted T cell fraction (not recorded which). The chain combines TRBV10-3 with TRBJ2-5, with TRBD1 matching over 7 bases. The clonotype was recovered from a male donor with ankylosing spondylitis or in good health (not recorded which). The CDR3 nucleotides are TGTGCCATCAGTGATGAGGGGGCCTGGGAGACCCAGTACTTC. Its translation is CAISDEGAWETQYF.